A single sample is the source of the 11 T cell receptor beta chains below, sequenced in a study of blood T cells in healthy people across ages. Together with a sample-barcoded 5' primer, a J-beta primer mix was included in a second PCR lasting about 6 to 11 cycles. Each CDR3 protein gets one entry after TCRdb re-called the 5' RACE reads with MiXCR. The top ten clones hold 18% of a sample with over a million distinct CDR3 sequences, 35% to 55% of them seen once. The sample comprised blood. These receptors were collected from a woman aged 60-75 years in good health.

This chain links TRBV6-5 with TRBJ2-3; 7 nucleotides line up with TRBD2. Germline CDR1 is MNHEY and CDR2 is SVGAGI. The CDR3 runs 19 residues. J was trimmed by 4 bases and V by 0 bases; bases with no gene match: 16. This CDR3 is CASSYSWEGLIVAADTQYF. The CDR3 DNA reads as TGTGCCAGCAGTTACTCGTGGGAGGGCCTCATCGTAGCGGCAGATACGCAGTATTTT.

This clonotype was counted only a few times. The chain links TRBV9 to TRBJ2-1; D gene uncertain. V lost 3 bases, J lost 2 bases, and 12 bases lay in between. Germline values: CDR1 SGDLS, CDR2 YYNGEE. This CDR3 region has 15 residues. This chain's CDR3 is CASSAPGWAYNEQFF. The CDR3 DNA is TGTGCCAGCAGCGCGCCTGGGTGGGCCTACAATGAGCAGTTCTTC.

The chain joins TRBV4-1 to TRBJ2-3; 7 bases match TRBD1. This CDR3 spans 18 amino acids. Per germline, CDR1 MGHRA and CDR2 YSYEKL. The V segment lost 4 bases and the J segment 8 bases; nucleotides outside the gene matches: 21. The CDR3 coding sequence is TGCGCCAGCAGCCGCATGGAGCCGGGACAGAGCCTTGGGGTTACGCAGTATTTT. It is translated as CASSRMEPGQSLGVTQYF.

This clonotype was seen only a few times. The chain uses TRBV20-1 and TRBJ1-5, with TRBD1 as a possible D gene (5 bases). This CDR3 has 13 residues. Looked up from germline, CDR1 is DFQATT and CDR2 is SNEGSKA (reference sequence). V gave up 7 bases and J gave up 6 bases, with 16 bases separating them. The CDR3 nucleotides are TGCAGTGTCCAGTCAGGGTTTAGTCAGCCCCAGCATTTT. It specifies CSVQSGFSQPQHF.

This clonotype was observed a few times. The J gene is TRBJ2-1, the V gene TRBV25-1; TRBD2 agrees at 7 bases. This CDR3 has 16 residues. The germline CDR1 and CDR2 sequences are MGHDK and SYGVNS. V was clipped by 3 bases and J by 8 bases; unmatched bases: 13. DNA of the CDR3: TGTGCCAGCAGTGAGTGGACTAGGCTGGTCGGGGATGAGCAGTTCTTC. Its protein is CASSEWTRLVGDEQFF.

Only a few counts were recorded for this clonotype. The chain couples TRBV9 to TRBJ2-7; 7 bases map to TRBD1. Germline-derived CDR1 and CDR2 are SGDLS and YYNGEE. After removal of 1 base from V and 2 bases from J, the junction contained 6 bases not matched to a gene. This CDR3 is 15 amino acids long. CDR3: CASSVFAQGTYEQYF. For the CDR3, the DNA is TGTGCCAGCAGCGTATTTGCACAGGGGACCTACGAGCAGTACTTC.

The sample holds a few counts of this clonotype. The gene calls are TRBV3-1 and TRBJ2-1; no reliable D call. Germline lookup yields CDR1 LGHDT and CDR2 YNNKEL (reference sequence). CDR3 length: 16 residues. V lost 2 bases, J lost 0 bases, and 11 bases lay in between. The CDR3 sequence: CASSQSRQFSYNEQFF. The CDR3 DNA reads TGTGCCAGCAGCCAATCTCGGCAGTTCTCCTACAATGAGCAGTTCTTC.

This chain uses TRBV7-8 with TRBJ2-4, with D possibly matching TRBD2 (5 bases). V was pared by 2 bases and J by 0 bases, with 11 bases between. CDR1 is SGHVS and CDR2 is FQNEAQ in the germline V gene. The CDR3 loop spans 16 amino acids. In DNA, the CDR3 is TGTGCCAGCAGCTTATCCCCGGGGTTAGCCAAAAACATTCAGTACTTC. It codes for CASSLSPGLAKNIQYF. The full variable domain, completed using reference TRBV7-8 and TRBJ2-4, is GAGVSQSPRYKVAKRGQDVALRCDPISGHVSLFWYQQALGQGPEFLTYFQNEAQLDKSGLPSDRFFAERPEGSVSTLKIQRTQQEDSAVYLCASSLSPGLAKNIQYFGAGTRLSVL.

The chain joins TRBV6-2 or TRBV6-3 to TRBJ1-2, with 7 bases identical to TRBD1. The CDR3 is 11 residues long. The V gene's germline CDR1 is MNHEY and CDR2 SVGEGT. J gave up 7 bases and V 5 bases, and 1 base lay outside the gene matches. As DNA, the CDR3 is TGTGCCAGCAGTGACAGGGTTGGCTACACCTTC. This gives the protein CASSDRVGYTF.

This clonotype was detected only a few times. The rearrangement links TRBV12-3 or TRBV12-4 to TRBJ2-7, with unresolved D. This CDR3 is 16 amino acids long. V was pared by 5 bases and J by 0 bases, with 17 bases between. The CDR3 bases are TGTGCCAGCAGTCTCGCGGCGACCGGGCCCTCCTACGAGCAGTACTTC. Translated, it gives CASSLAATGPSYEQYF.

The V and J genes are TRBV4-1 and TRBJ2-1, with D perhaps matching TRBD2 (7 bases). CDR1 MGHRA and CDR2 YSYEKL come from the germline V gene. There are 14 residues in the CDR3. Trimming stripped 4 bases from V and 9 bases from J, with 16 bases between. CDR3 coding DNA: TGCGCCAGCAGCCCCCAGGGGACTATGGGTGAGCAGTTCTTC. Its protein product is CASSPQGTMGEQFF.